This TCR beta chain originates from a study of blood T cells in healthy people across ages. Study details: Per two T cells, about one barcoded beta molecule was captured through template switching.

The authors ran a second PCR of roughly 7 to 11 cycles using a sample-barcoded 5' primer and a J-beta primer mix. The authors tagged each cDNA molecule using a template-switch adaptor with 12 random nucleotides. TCRdb re-derived calls from the 5' RACE reads in MiXCR, one entry per CDR3 protein. The data hold about 1.5 million distinct CDR3 sequences, with approximately 43% observed a single time. As regards this clonotype: Its antigen is currently unknown.

Study-wide findings and caveats: The study regarded diversity estimates from one million T cells as underestimates. Among long-lived donors, naive CD4+ cells were more numerous and diversity higher than in aged donors.

Between the trimmed V and J ends, which lost 6 bases and 7 bases, there was a span of 16 bases. The CDR3 contains 13 residues. CDR1 and CDR2 from the germline V gene are MNHNY and SVGAGI (reference sequence). The sequenced sample consisted of blood. The receptor was derived from a woman between 18 and 29 years old in good health. V gene TRBV6-6 combines with J gene TRBJ2-7, with a weak D call TRBD2 (5 bases). The CDR3, as DNA: TGTGCCAGCAGCCCACCGGGATGGAATGAGCAGTACTTC. Its protein is CASSPPGWNEQYF.